Shown below are 28 T cell receptor beta chains from a single sample sequenced in a study of shared clonotypes between healthy human individuals (dated by TCRdb to the early 2020s). Preparation of the library involved the immunoSEQ multiplex PCR assay. TCRdb holds this immuneACCESS table with in-frame rearrangements only. Some clones are missing; in checked studies, unresolved V genes explain under half, and the rest has no known cause. This sample comprises 2 million to 2.5 million clones, under 97% of them detected only once. The top ten clones comprise roughly 0.13% of the sample. Sequenced sample: naive CD4+ T cells sorted from blood. The cell subset or site label corresponds to: CD45RA+ positively selected. All receptors derive from a man aged 18 to 30 in good health.

This chain joins TRBV6-5 and TRBJ2-5; 8 bases line up with TRBD1. From germline, CDR1 is MNHEY and CDR2 SVGAGI. The ends lost 4 bases at V and 3 bases at J; junction bases unmatched: 4. This CDR3 comprises 14 residues. CDR3 sequence reads: CASSSRTGKETQYF. The CDR3 DNA follows: TGTGCCAGCAGTTCCCGGACAGGGAAAGAGACCCAGTACTTC.

V is TRBV19 and J is TRBJ2-2; 7 bases line up with TRBD1. The V gene's germline CDR1 is LNHDA and CDR2 SQIVND (reference sequence). This CDR3 has 16 residues. V shed 3 bases, J shed 2 bases, and the junction held 6 bases outside the gene matches. DNA for the CDR3: TGTGCCAGTAGTATGAGGACAGGCGCTAACACCGGGGAGCTGTTTTTT. Residues: CASSMRTGANTGELFF.

The gene calls are TRBV5-8 and TRBJ2-7; the D gene is possibly TRBD1 (6 bases). The V end was cut by 2 bases, the J end by 7 bases, with 13 bases between. The V gene's germline CDR1 is SGHTS and CDR2 YDEGEE. The CDR3 extends over 13 amino acids. As DNA, the CDR3 is TGTGCCAGCAGCTTTCACAGGGTGTCGGAGCAGTACTTC. Translating gives CASSFHRVSEQYF.

V gene TRBV5-4 combines with J gene TRBJ1-2; TRBD1 matches at 12 bases. CDR3 length: 15 residues. J was trimmed by 4 bases and V by 3 bases; bases with no gene match: 4. CDR1 and CDR2 (germline): SGHNT, YYREEE (reference sequence). The CDR3 DNA reads as TGTGCCAGCAGCTCCGGGACAGGGGGCGGCTATGGCTACACCTTC. Translating gives CASSSGTGGGYGYTF.

In regard to this clone: This CDR3 is also generated by other DNA sequences in the sample. The chain joins TRBV30 to TRBJ2-5, with unresolved D. The V gene's germline CDR1 is GTSNPN and CDR2 SVGIG (reference sequence). V gave up 2 bases and J gave up 1 base, with 2 bases separating them. The CDR3 loop spans 11 amino acids. The CDR3 region is CAWSSQETQYF. For the CDR3, the DNA is TGTGCCTGGAGTTCCCAAGAGACCCAGTACTTC.

As concerns this clone: Possible read error: a much larger clone is one base away. This chain links TRBV2 with TRBJ1-6; D gene unclear. This CDR3 has 15 residues. The V gene's germline CDR1 is SNHLY and CDR2 FYNNEI. The V gene lost 1 base and the J gene lost 0 bases, with 4 bases spanning the gap. The DNA for the CDR3 is TGTGCCAGCAGTGAAGATATCTCCTATAATTCACCCCTCCACTTT. Its protein product is CASSEDISYNSPLHF.

The chain uses TRBV7-9 and TRBJ2-5; 8 nucleotides match TRBD1. In germline, CDR1 is SEHNR, CDR2 FQNEAQ (reference sequence). The CDR3 contains 15 residues. The J segment lost 7 bases and the V segment lost 2 bases, leaving 9 bases of the junction unmatched. CDR3 DNA sequence: TGTGCCAGCAGCTTAAGACAGGGGCCCGACGGGACCCAGTACTTC. It specifies CASSLRQGPDGTQYF.

V usage is TRBV30 and J usage is TRBJ1-2, with D unresolved. The ends were cut back, 2 bases at V and 2 bases at J, with 6 bases in the middle. Germline assignment: CDR1 GTSNPN and CDR2 SVGIG (reference sequence). This CDR3 is built from 12 residues. The DNA of the CDR3 is TGTGCCTGGAGTCCGGAGAACTATGGCTACACCTTC. Translating gives CAWSPENYGYTF.

This clone was seen once. The chain combines TRBV6-5 with TRBJ1-5; D is unresolved. Trimming pared 3 bases from V and 2 bases from J, leaving 8 bases between. Looked up from germline, CDR1 is MNHEY and CDR2 is SVGAGI. This CDR3 is built from 14 residues. The CDR3 DNA sequence: TGTGCCAGCAGTTATCGGGCGGGCAATCAGCCCCAGCATTTT. Translating it yields CASSYRAGNQPQHF.

The rearrangement uses TRBV7-2 and TRBJ2-7; D gene unclear. CDR1 and CDR2 (germline): SGHTA, FQGNSA. Between the trimmed V and J ends, which lost 2 bases and 6 bases, there was a span of 11 bases. The CDR3 contains 13 residues. CDR3 sequence (DNA): TGTGCCAGCAGCTTACGGGTTAGGAGCGAGCAGTACTTC. Its translation: CASSLRVRSEQYF.

The chain carries TRBV19 and TRBJ1-2, with D hard to call. This CDR3 is built from 13 residues. Germline V gives CDR1 LNHDA, CDR2 SQIVND (reference sequence). The V end was cut by 5 bases, the J end by 7 bases, with 14 bases between. CDR3 sequence (DNA): TGTGCCAGTAGTGGGTCGAATGTCGGTGGCTACACCTTC. Its protein product is CASSGSNVGGYTF.

The gene calls are TRBV6-6 and TRBJ2-5; the match to TRBD1 covers 9 bases. The CDR3 sequence is 16 residues long. V trimming: 6 bases; J trimming: 4 bases; junction bases outside the gene matches: 12. Germline CDR1 MNHNY, CDR2 SVGAGI (reference sequence). The CDR3: CASSLQGAGIGETQYF. The DNA of the CDR3 is TGTGCCAGCAGCCTACAGGGGGCAGGAATCGGAGAGACCCAGTACTTC.

The CDR3 nucleotides are TGTGCCAGCAGCCCCCGACAGGGGAGCTCCTACAATGAGCAGTTCTTC. It specifies CASSPRQGSSYNEQFF. The genes are TRBV9 and TRBJ2-1; 8 nucleotides line up with TRBD1. Trimming cost V 4 bases and J 0 bases; bases outside gene matches: 6. The CDR3 covers 16 residues. Germline V gives CDR1 SGDLS, CDR2 YYNGEE.

The chain is built from TRBV4-1 and TRBJ2-1; unclear D gene. Germline CDR1 is MGHRA and CDR2 is YSYEKL. The V and J ends lost 3 bases and 9 bases respectively, with 9 bases between them. CDR3 length: 12 residues. The CDR3 loop reads CASSHVRSEQFF. The CDR3 bases are TGCGCCAGCAGCCACGTAAGAAGTGAGCAGTTCTTC.

The chain recombines TRBV6-5 with TRBJ2-2; TRBD2 is a possible D gene (6 bases). This CDR3 region has 16 residues. The V end was cut by 0 bases, the J end by 5 bases, with 13 bases between. CDR1 MNHEY and CDR2 SVGAGI come from the germline V gene. The CDR3 spells CASSYSGGARTGELFF. The DNA for the CDR3 is TGTGCCAGCAGTTACTCCGGGGGAGCGAGGACCGGGGAGCTGTTTTTT.

V usage is TRBV2 and J usage is TRBJ2-7; D is perhaps TRBD1 (6 bases). The germline V gene encodes CDR1 SNHLY and CDR2 FYNNEI. V shed 7 bases and J shed 3 bases, with 16 bases lying between them. There are 14 residues in the CDR3. CDR3 in amino acids: CASTSGQQNYEQYF. CDR3 nucleotides: TGTGCCAGCACCAGCGGACAGCAAAACTACGAGCAGTACTTC.

The CDR3 DNA sequence: TGCGCCAGCAGCCAAGAAAGCGATCAGCCCCAGCATTTT. Its protein product is CASSQESDQPQHF. The rearrangement uses TRBV4-1 and TRBJ1-5; D not certain. V dropped 0 bases and J dropped 5 bases, with 5 bases sitting between them. This CDR3 comprises 13 residues. Germline-derived CDR1 and CDR2 are MGHRA and YSYEKL.

Turning to this clone: The sample contains more than one DNA sequence encoding this CDR3. The V gene is TRBV20-1, the J gene TRBJ2-7; D remains unclear. The CDR3 loop spans 11 amino acids. The germline gives CDR1 DFQATT, CDR2 SNEGSKA (reference sequence). Trimming took off 1 base at V and 3 bases at J, with 4 bases between the two ends. The CDR3 loop reads CSARGGYEQYF. In DNA form, the CDR3 reads TGCAGTGCTAGAGGGGGCTACGAGCAGTACTTC.

The chain employs TRBV9 and TRBJ1-3; D might be TRBD1 (6 bases). V lost 4 bases and J 0 bases, leaving 14 bases between the germline ends. The CDR3 runs to 16 residues. The germline V gene encodes CDR1 SGDLS and CDR2 YYNGEE. The CDR3 here is CASSSGDNYSGNTIYF. CDR3 DNA: TGTGCCAGCAGCTCGGGGGACAACTACTCTGGAAACACCATATATTTT.

V gene TRBV5-4 combines with J gene TRBJ1-3, with D hard to call. Germline CDR1 and CDR2: SGHNT and YYREEE (reference sequence). The germline V and J ends were trimmed by 1 base and 0 bases, with 17 bases remaining between them. The CDR3 is 18 residues long. The CDR3 DNA sequence: TGTGCCAGCAGCTTGCAGAACCGGTTTACCAGCTCTGGAAACACCATATATTTT. Protein product: CASSLQNRFTSSGNTIYF.

This clone was detected once. The sample has other DNA sequences that encode this CDR3 too. This rearrangement joins TRBV5-1 to TRBJ2-5; no clear D gene. Germline-derived CDR1 and CDR2 are SGHRS and YFSETQ. The germline V and J ends were trimmed by 5 bases and 1 base, with 9 bases remaining between them. This CDR3 comprises 13 residues. The CDR3 sequence is CASRPGTQETQYF. The CDR3 nucleotides are TGCGCCAGCAGACCTGGAACCCAAGAGACCCAGTACTTC.

The genes are TRBV11-2 and TRBJ2-2, with D perhaps TRBD2 (6 bases). Trimming took off 4 bases at V and 4 bases at J, with 19 bases between the two ends. The CDR3 contains 17 residues. In germline, CDR1 is SGHAT, CDR2 FQNNGV. This chain's CDR3 is CASSSQELLRGTGELFF. The DNA of the CDR3 is TGTGCCAGCAGCTCTCAGGAACTACTGCGGGGCACCGGGGAGCTGTTTTTT.

The rearrangement joins TRBV5-4 to TRBJ2-4; TRBD2 matches at 7 bases. Germline V gene lookup returns CDR1 SGHNT and CDR2 YYREEE (reference sequence). This CDR3 has 15 residues. Trimming cost V 4 bases and J 5 bases; bases outside gene matches: 9. The CDR3 DNA sequence: TGTGCCAGCAGCCTTGTGGGAGGGCCGGAAAACATTCAGTACTTC. Encoded protein: CASSLVGGPENIQYF. Together with reference TRBV5-4 and TRBJ2-4, the CDR3 gives the full variable domain: ETGVTQSPTHLIKTRGQQVTLRCSSQSGHNTVSWYQQALGQGPQFIFQYYREEENGRGNFPPRFSGLQFPNYSSELNVNALELDDSALYLCASSLVGGPENIQYFGAGTRLSVL.

The chain uses TRBV5-1 and TRBJ2-3; the D call may be TRBD1 or TRBD2 (5 bases each). The CDR3 has 15 residues. The germline V gene has CDR1 SGHRS and CDR2 YFSETQ. V was cut by 0 bases and J by 6 bases, with 14 bases left in between. The CDR3 bases are TGCGCCAGCAGCTTGGTAGGGGACCGCGGGGATACGCAGTATTTT. This gives the protein CASSLVGDRGDTQYF.

The chain combines TRBV7-9 with TRBJ2-7; D may be TRBD1 (7 bases). The CDR3 totals 15 residues. Germline loops: CDR1 SEHNR, CDR2 FQNEAQ (reference sequence). Trimming cost V 5 bases and J 3 bases, with 17 bases left between them. The DNA of the CDR3 is TGTGCCAGCAGCCCGCAGGGGGGTGGGCTCTACGAGCAGTACTTC. Encoded protein: CASSPQGGGLYEQYF.

The V and J genes are TRBV7-2 and TRBJ2-4; 7 nucleotides agree with TRBD2. CDR3 length: 14 amino acids. Germline-derived CDR1 and CDR2 are SGHTA and FQGNSA. Trimming at V came to 5 bases and at J to 7 bases, leaving 8 bases not matched to a gene. CDR3: CASSPRGVSNIQYF. CDR3 coding DNA: TGTGCCAGCAGCCCACGGGGGGTTTCGAACATTCAGTACTTC.

The chain uses TRBV4-1 and TRBJ2-5; 8 bases line up with TRBD2. The CDR3 spans 14 residues. V dropped 4 bases and J dropped 5; count of bases not matched to a gene: 6. Looked up from germline, CDR1 is MGHRA and CDR2 is YSYEKL. The DNA of the CDR3 is TGCGCCAGCAGCCCCGGGGGGGCCCGGGAGACCCAGTACTTC. Its protein product is CASSPGGARETQYF.

This chain uses TRBV5-1 with TRBJ1-2; D is uncertain. The CDR3 is 16 residues long. Deletions cut 0 bases from V and 3 bases from J, with 15 bases between. Germline V gene lookup returns CDR1 SGHRS and CDR2 YFSETQ. The CDR3 protein is CASSLAGDKKDYGYTF. CDR3 in DNA: TGCGCCAGCAGCTTGGCCGGCGACAAAAAAGACTATGGCTACACCTTC.